The 19 T cell receptor beta chains reported below all come from one sample, sequenced in a study of human T cells and chemical hapten exposure listed by TCRdb under 2021. The time point label on this specimen signifies: healthy volunteer bleed at 2 weeks. Total RNA was extracted from unfractionated whole blood that had been collected in Tempus Blood RNA tubes. Libraries were built with RACE. Sequencing took place on a NextSeq 500. TCRdb handled the public reads itself, with Q25 trimming in fastp and clone calling in MiXCR, and kept productive beta chains. Each CDR3 protein gets just one entry, which takes the most common genes and DNA from the rows behind it. For this sample the table gives 100,000 to 150,000 distinct CDR3 sequences, of which about 9% were detected only once. 1.5% to 2% of the sample is held by the ten biggest clonotypes. The sample comprised whole blood. The receptor set was obtained from a male donor in good health. Some clones in this sample may be carry-over from other donors' samples.

This clonotype was seen many times. The V call is TRBV7-9, the J call TRBJ2-2; D is perhaps TRBD1 (6 bases). Trimming took 4 bases from V and 0 from J, leaving 24 bases between them. CDR1 and CDR2 (germline): SEHNR, FQNEAQ (reference sequence). This CDR3 spans 20 amino acids. The CDR3: CASSSGDGTDHPPNTGELFF. The CDR3 DNA is TGTGCCAGCAGCTCAGGGGATGGAACAGACCACCCTCCGAACACCGGGGAGCTGTTTTTT.

The chain employs TRBV2 and TRBJ2-7; TRBD1 matches 7 bases. CDR1 and CDR2 (germline): SNHLY, FYNNEI. The ends lost 6 bases at V and 7 bases at J; junction bases unmatched: 6. The CDR3 length is 12 residues. The CDR3 bases are TGTGCCAGCAGCGCCACAGGGGAAGAGCAGTACTTC. Translated: CASSATGEEQYF.

With regard to this clonotype: Since a much larger clone is just one base distant, this may be a read error. This rearrangement joins TRBV4-3 to TRBJ1-1; D is possibly TRBD1 (6 bases). This CDR3 is 16 amino acids long. The germline V gene has CDR1 LGHNA and CDR2 YSLEER. CDR3 region: CASSQDLGGLITKAFF. For the CDR3, the DNA is TGCGCCAGCAGCCAAGATCTTGGGGGGCTTATCACTAAAGCTTTCTTT.

This clonotype was detected a few times. The chain has TRBV29-1 and TRBJ1-1, with 7 bases that match TRBD1. This CDR3 comprises 14 residues. With V trimmed by 5 bases and J by 0 bases, 6 bases remained unmatched. Germline CDR1 is SQVTM and CDR2 is ANQGSEA. The CDR3 reads CSVRKQGLNTEAFF. The CDR3 nucleotides are TGCAGCGTTCGCAAACAGGGGTTGAACACTGAAGCTTTCTTT.

This clonotype has a handful of counts. The gene calls are TRBV6-1 and TRBJ1-6; D might be TRBD1 (5 bases). The CDR3 is 13 residues long. Germline V gives CDR1 MNHNS, CDR2 SASEGT. The germline V and J ends were trimmed by 3 bases and 9 bases, with 9 bases remaining between them. Here the CDR3 reads CASSDGGGSPLHF. The CDR3 coding sequence is TGTGCCAGCAGTGATGGGGGGGGTTCACCCCTCCACTTT.

This clonotype has only a few counts. The chain uses TRBV7-9 and TRBJ2-3; no clear D gene. V gave up 4 bases and J gave up 0 bases, with 14 bases separating them. The CDR3 is 16 amino acids. Germline V gene data show CDR1 as SEHNR and CDR2 as FQNEAQ (reference sequence). CDR3 nucleotides: TGTGCCAGCAGCTCCTGGACGGTACGAAGCACAGATACGCAGTATTTT. This gives the protein CASSSWTVRSTDTQYF.

This clonotype came up a few times. At one end the junction does not follow the germline gene, possibly because of a read error. The rearrangement uses TRBV5-1 and TRBJ1-3, with D uncertain. CDR3 length: 13 amino acids. Germline loops: CDR1 SGHRS, CDR2 YFSETQ. The DNA of the CDR3 is TGCGCCAGCAGCTTGGCGGGCAGCCCTCTTCGCGATTTT. The encoded protein is CASSLAGSPLRDF.

This clonotype was counted only a few times. The chain couples TRBV9 to TRBJ1-6, with TRBD1 as a possible D gene (6 bases). Trimming took 5 bases from V and 12 from J, leaving 24 bases between them. CDR1 is SGDLS and CDR2 is YYNGEE in the germline V gene. The CDR3 runs to 16 residues. The CDR3 coding sequence is TGTGCCAGCAGGGGGGGCGGGACCCAAGCAGGTAAACCCCTCCACTTT. Its translation is CASRGGGTQAGKPLHF.

V and J are TRBV3-1 and TRBJ1-4, with 10 bases matching TRBD1. V gave up 4 bases and J gave up 7 bases; unmatched junction bases: 3. Germline V lookup: CDR1 LGHDT, CDR2 YNNKEL (reference sequence). The CDR3 is made up of 14 amino acids. CDR3 DNA sequence: TGTGCCAGCAGCCGGGACAGGGGCCGTGAAAAACTGTTTTTT. Its protein product is CASSRDRGREKLFF. The variable domain in full, completed from reference TRBV3-1 and TRBJ1-4, reads DTAVSQTPKYLVTQMGNDKSIKCEQNLGHDTMYWYKQDSKKFLKIMFSYNNKELIINETVPNRFSPKSPDKAHLNLHINSLELGDSAVYFCASSRDRGREKLFFGSGTQLSVL.

This clonotype was seen only a few times. This chain uses TRBV5-5 with TRBJ2-3; 11 nucleotides align to TRBD2. Germline V gene data show CDR1 as SGHKS and CDR2 as YYEKEE (reference sequence). The CDR3 extends over 18 amino acids. V was pared by 2 bases and J by 2 bases, with 10 bases of the junction left unmatched. The CDR3 bases are TGTGCCAGCAGCTTAGAGGGTACTAGCGGGAGTTTCACAGATACGCAGTATTTT. Its translation is CASSLEGTSGSFTDTQYF.

V is TRBV9 and J is TRBJ2-4; D assignment may be TRBD1 or TRBD2 (5 bases each). Trimming left V 5 bases short and J 4 bases short, with 16 bases between. The germline gives CDR1 SGDLS, CDR2 YYNGEE. The CDR3 has 15 amino acids. The CDR3 DNA reads TGTGCCAGCAGTCCTGCCGGGACGGCTAAAAACATTCAGTACTTC. Translated, it gives CASSPAGTAKNIQYF.

This clonotype was picked up a small number of times. This chain connects TRBV6-2 or TRBV6-3 to TRBJ2-1, with D hard to call. This CDR3 has 17 residues. Trimming removed 0 bases at V and 0 bases at J, with 12 bases between. From germline, CDR1 is MNHEY and CDR2 SVGEGT. For the CDR3, the DNA is TGTGCCAGCAGTTACTCGAGTATTGTGGGCTCCTACAATGAGCAGTTCTTC. Translating gives CASSYSSIVGSYNEQFF.

The gene calls are TRBV7-9 and TRBJ1-3, with a weak D call TRBD1 (6 bases). The CDR3 loop spans 14 amino acids. Between the trimmed V and J ends, which lost 5 bases and 0 bases, there was a span of 8 bases. In germline, CDR1 is SEHNR, CDR2 FQNEAQ (reference sequence). The CDR3 DNA sequence: TGTGCCAGCAGCCGGACAGACTCTGGAAACACCATATATTTT. Translated, it gives CASSRTDSGNTIYF.

This clonotype has only a few counts. V usage is TRBV20-1 and J usage is TRBJ2-2; 13 bases match TRBD2. Trimming cost V 3 bases and J 6 bases; bases outside gene matches: 13. Germline assignment: CDR1 DFQATT and CDR2 SNEGSKA (reference sequence). The CDR3 loop spans 18 amino acids. This CDR3 reads CSARGSGLAGVRAGELFF. CDR3 nucleotide sequence: TGCAGTGCTAGGGGTTCCGGACTAGCGGGAGTTAGAGCCGGGGAGCTGTTTTTT.

V gene TRBV7-6 combines with J gene TRBJ1-1; D call uncertain. V lost 2 bases to trimming and J lost 6 bases, with 16 bases between them. This CDR3 spans 15 amino acids. CDR1 SGHVS and CDR2 FNYEAQ come from the germline V gene. The chain's CDR3 is CASSLNQAREAEAFF. In nucleotides, the CDR3 is TGTGCCAGCAGCTTAAACCAAGCGAGGGAGGCTGAAGCTTTCTTT.

This clonotype was counted a few times. V usage is TRBV7-6 and J usage is TRBJ2-7; maybe TRBD1 (6 bases). The CDR3 has 15 amino acids. Trimming left V 0 bases short and J 3 bases short, with 12 bases between. Germline values: CDR1 SGHVS, CDR2 FNYEAQ. The CDR3 DNA is TGTGCCAGCAGCTTAGCGGGCCAGGGGAACTACGAGCAGTACTTC. Translated: CASSLAGQGNYEQYF.

V gene TRBV7-2 combines with J gene TRBJ1-3, with D hard to call. Trimming pared 3 bases from V and 0 bases from J, leaving 21 bases between. Germline V gene lookup returns CDR1 SGHTA and CDR2 FQGNSA. The CDR3 contains 19 residues. CDR3 nucleotide sequence: TGTGCCAGCAGCTTCACCATAAACCCTGCAGTCCGCTCTGGAAACACCATATATTTT. It yields the protein CASSFTINPAVRSGNTIYF.

This clonotype was recorded at least ten times. The chain employs TRBV5-1 and TRBJ2-1; 11 bases are a match to TRBD2. Per germline, CDR1 SGHRS and CDR2 YFSETQ. This CDR3 spans 18 amino acids. Germline trimming cut 2 bases from V and 7 bases from J; bases unmatched to any gene: 14. The CDR3 region has the DNA TGCGCCAGCAGCTTCCTGGGTAGCGGGGGGGCGAGCGATAATGAGCAGTTCTTC. Translating it yields CASSFLGSGGASDNEQFF.

The genes are TRBV7-9 and TRBJ2-1; 9 bases are shared with TRBD1. The germline CDR1 and CDR2 sequences are SEHNR and FQNEAQ (reference sequence). The CDR3 totals 16 residues. V lost 5 bases, J lost 4 bases, and 9 bases stayed unmatched. The CDR3 protein is CASSGPGQGRYNEQFF. The CDR3 region has the DNA TGTGCCAGCAGCGGGCCGGGACAGGGAAGGTACAATGAGCAGTTCTTC.